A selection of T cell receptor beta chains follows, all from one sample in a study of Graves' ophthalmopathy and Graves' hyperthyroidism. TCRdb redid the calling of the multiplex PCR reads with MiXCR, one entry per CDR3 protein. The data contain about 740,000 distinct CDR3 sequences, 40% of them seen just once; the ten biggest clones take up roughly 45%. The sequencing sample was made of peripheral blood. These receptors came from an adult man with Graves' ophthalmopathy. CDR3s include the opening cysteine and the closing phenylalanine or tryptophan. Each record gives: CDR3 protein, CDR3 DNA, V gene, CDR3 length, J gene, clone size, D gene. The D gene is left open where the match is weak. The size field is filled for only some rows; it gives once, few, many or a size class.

cdr3_aa: CASSETLAGDETQYF; cdr3_nt: TGCGCCAGCAGTGAGACCCTAGCGGGAGATGAGACCCAGTACTTC; v_call: TRBV10-2; cdr3_length: 15; j_call: TRBJ2-5; clone_size: many; d_call: TRBD2
cdr3_aa: CASSGGGTGYEQYF; cdr3_nt: TGTGCCAGCAGCGGGGGCGGGACGGGGTACGAGCAGTACTTC; v_call: TRBV7-9; cdr3_length: 14; j_call: TRBJ2-7; clone_size: few; d_call: -
cdr3_aa: CASSWGQGAWEQYF; cdr3_nt: TGTGCCAGCAGCTGGGGACAGGGGGCCTGGGAGCAGTACTTC; v_call: TRBV7-7; cdr3_length: 14; j_call: TRBJ2-7; clone_size: -; d_call: TRBD1
cdr3_aa: CASSLGPYSSYNSPLHF; cdr3_nt: TGTGCCAGCAGCCTGGGACCGTATAGCTCCTATAATTCACCCCTCCACTTT; v_call: TRBV7-8; cdr3_length: 17; j_call: TRBJ1-6; clone_size: few; d_call: -
cdr3_aa: CASRFQPGRGTEAFF; cdr3_nt: TGTGCCAGCAGGTTCCAGCCGGGGCGGGGGACTGAAGCTTTCTTT; v_call: TRBV7-2; cdr3_length: 15; j_call: TRBJ1-1; clone_size: -; d_call: -
cdr3_aa: CASSRRENEKLFF; cdr3_nt: TGTGCCAGCAGTAGGAGGGAAAATGAAAAACTGTTTTTT; v_call: TRBV2; cdr3_length: 13; j_call: TRBJ1-4; clone_size: -; d_call: -
cdr3_aa: CASSDPGLYNEQFF; cdr3_nt: TGTGCCAGCAGTGATCCAGGGCTTTACAATGAGCAGTTCTTC; v_call: TRBV25-1; cdr3_length: 14; j_call: TRBJ2-1; clone_size: -; d_call: -
cdr3_aa: CATSDSTGSSYNEQFF; cdr3_nt: TGTGCCACCAGTGATTCGACAGGGAGCTCCTACAATGAGCAGTTCTTC; v_call: TRBV24-1; cdr3_length: 16; j_call: TRBJ2-1; clone_size: few; d_call: TRBD1
cdr3_aa: CASSPSRLETQYF; cdr3_nt: TGTGCCAGCTCCCCTTCGAGATTGGAGACCCAGTACTTC; v_call: TRBV7-8; cdr3_length: 13; j_call: TRBJ2-5; clone_size: -; d_call: -
cdr3_aa: CSSWTGTYGYTF; cdr3_nt: TGCAGTTCTTGGACGGGGACCTATGGCTACACCTTC; v_call: TRBV20-1; cdr3_length: 12; j_call: TRBJ1-2; clone_size: -; d_call: -
cdr3_aa: CSARVALAGYEQYF; cdr3_nt: TGCAGTGCTAGAGTCGCTCTCGCAGGCTACGAGCAGTACTTC; v_call: TRBV20-1; cdr3_length: 14; j_call: TRBJ2-7; clone_size: -; d_call: -
cdr3_aa: CASSQGLGGFGANVLTF; cdr3_nt: TGTGCCAGCAGCCAAGGTTTAGGAGGTTTTGGGGCCAACGTCCTGACTTTC; v_call: TRBV12-3/TRBV12-4; cdr3_length: 17; j_call: TRBJ2-6; clone_size: once; d_call: -
cdr3_aa: CASSRDPGGTYEQYF; cdr3_nt: TGTGCCAGCAGCCGAGACCCAGGGGGCACCTACGAGCAGTACTTC; v_call: TRBV7-8; cdr3_length: 15; j_call: TRBJ2-7; clone_size: -; d_call: TRBD1
cdr3_aa: CASSHRRANYGYTF; cdr3_nt: TGCGCCAGCAGCCATCGCCGGGCCAACTATGGCTACACCTTC; v_call: TRBV4-1; cdr3_length: 14; j_call: TRBJ1-2; clone_size: few; d_call: -
cdr3_aa: CASSPRVTGETQYF; cdr3_nt: TGTGCCAGCAGCCCCCGGGTAACTGGAGAGACCCAGTACTTC; v_call: TRBV10-3; cdr3_length: 14; j_call: TRBJ2-5; clone_size: -; d_call: -
cdr3_aa: CASRDVRVTYEQYF; cdr3_nt: TGTGCCAGCAGGGATGTAAGGGTAACCTACGAGCAGTACTTC; v_call: TRBV2; cdr3_length: 14; j_call: TRBJ2-7; clone_size: many; d_call: -
cdr3_aa: CASRIGTRNQPQHF; cdr3_nt: TGTGCCAGCAGAATTGGGACAAGAAATCAGCCCCAGCATTTT; v_call: TRBV2; cdr3_length: 14; j_call: TRBJ1-5; clone_size: -; d_call: -
cdr3_aa: CASSWMWQGFNQPQHF; cdr3_nt: TGTGCCAGTAGCTGGATGTGGCAGGGTTTTAATCAGCCCCAGCATTTT; v_call: TRBV19; cdr3_length: 16; j_call: TRBJ1-5; clone_size: few; d_call: -
cdr3_aa: CASSPSGGRWETQYF; cdr3_nt: TGTGCCAGCAGCCCTAGCGGGGGGCGCTGGGAGACCCAGTACTTC; v_call: TRBV7-9; cdr3_length: 15; j_call: TRBJ2-5; clone_size: -; d_call: TRBD2
cdr3_aa: CASRPRVAREGQPQHF; cdr3_nt: TGTGCAAGTCGCCCAAGGGTCGCCAGGGAAGGTCAGCCCCAGCATTTT; v_call: TRBV12-2; cdr3_length: 16; j_call: TRBJ1-5; clone_size: few; d_call: -
cdr3_aa: CASSHWTGGNTIYF; cdr3_nt: TGTGCCAGCAGCCATTGGACAGGTGGAAACACCATATATTTT; v_call: TRBV7-9; cdr3_length: 14; j_call: TRBJ1-3; clone_size: -; d_call: TRBD1
cdr3_aa: CASRDPGGEMNTEAFF; cdr3_nt: TGTGCCAGCAGGGATCCAGGGGGCGAAATGAACACTGAAGCTTTCTTT; v_call: TRBV7-9; cdr3_length: 16; j_call: TRBJ1-1; clone_size: few; d_call: TRBD1
cdr3_aa: CATSRDRSSNQPQHF; cdr3_nt: TGTGCCACCAGCAGAGATAGGAGTAGCAATCAGCCCCAGCATTTT; v_call: TRBV15; cdr3_length: 15; j_call: TRBJ1-5; clone_size: many; d_call: -
cdr3_aa: CASLSGPAGTQETQYF; cdr3_nt: TGTGCCAGCTTATCTGGTCCGGCGGGAACCCAAGAGACCCAGTACTTC; v_call: TRBV7-9; cdr3_length: 16; j_call: TRBJ2-5; clone_size: -; d_call: -
cdr3_aa: CASSSQGVASYEQYF; cdr3_nt: TGTGCCAGCAGTTCCCAGGGTGTAGCAAGCTACGAGCAGTACTTC; v_call: TRBV2; cdr3_length: 15; j_call: TRBJ2-7; clone_size: -; d_call: -
cdr3_aa: CASSLRQIRSTGELFF; cdr3_nt: TGTGCCAGCAGCCTTAGACAGATACGGAGCACCGGGGAGCTGTTTTTT; v_call: TRBV5-6; cdr3_length: 16; j_call: TRBJ2-2; clone_size: -; d_call: -
cdr3_aa: CSAPYLGTAYEQYF; cdr3_nt: TGCAGTGCTCCTTACCTCGGGACGGCCTACGAGCAGTACTTC; v_call: TRBV29-1; cdr3_length: 14; j_call: TRBJ2-7; clone_size: -; d_call: -
cdr3_aa: CASSLNGGLAEETQYF; cdr3_nt: TGTGCCAGCAGCTTAAACGGGGGACTAGCGGAGGAGACCCAGTACTTC; v_call: TRBV7-6; cdr3_length: 16; j_call: TRBJ2-5; clone_size: many; d_call: TRBD2
cdr3_aa: CASSTRTLTGELFF; cdr3_nt: TGTGCCAGCAGCACCCGGACCCTAACCGGGGAGCTGTTTTTT; v_call: TRBV7-9; cdr3_length: 14; j_call: TRBJ2-2; clone_size: -; d_call: -
cdr3_aa: CSAIVIAGGVSAYEQYF; cdr3_nt: TGCAGTGCTATCGTTATAGCGGGGGGTGTTTCGGCCTACGAGCAGTACTTC; v_call: TRBV20-1; cdr3_length: 17; j_call: TRBJ2-7; clone_size: -; d_call: TRBD2
cdr3_aa: CSASAVNTEAFF; cdr3_nt: TGCAGTGCTAGCGCCGTGAACACTGAAGCTTTCTTT; v_call: TRBV20-1; cdr3_length: 12; j_call: TRBJ1-1; clone_size: many; d_call: -
cdr3_aa: CASSLRRGGRGDTQYF; cdr3_nt: TGTGCCAGCAGCTTACGGCGGGGGGGCCGAGGAGATACGCAGTATTTT; v_call: TRBV7-2; cdr3_length: 16; j_call: TRBJ2-3; clone_size: -; d_call: TRBD2
cdr3_aa: CASFDSGYTEAFF; cdr3_nt: TGTGCCAGCTTTGACAGTGGATACACTGAAGCTTTCTTT; v_call: TRBV2; cdr3_length: 13; j_call: TRBJ1-1; clone_size: -; d_call: -
cdr3_aa: CAGETEPYEQYF; cdr3_nt: TGTGCCGGGGAAACCGAACCCTACGAGCAGTACTTC; v_call: TRBV6-5; cdr3_length: 12; j_call: TRBJ2-7; clone_size: -; d_call: -
cdr3_aa: CASSQGQDNHYGYTF; cdr3_nt: TGTGCCAGCAGCCAAGGTCAGGATAACCACTATGGCTACACCTTC; v_call: TRBV3-1; cdr3_length: 15; j_call: TRBJ1-2; clone_size: -; d_call: -
cdr3_aa: CASTRGKSYGYTF; cdr3_nt: TGTGCCAGCACCAGAGGGAAGAGCTATGGCTACACCTTC; v_call: TRBV2; cdr3_length: 13; j_call: TRBJ1-2; clone_size: -; d_call: -
cdr3_aa: CASNLPGGRTEAFF; cdr3_nt: TGTGCCAGTAACCTTCCAGGGGGCCGCACTGAAGCTTTCTTT; v_call: TRBV19; cdr3_length: 14; j_call: TRBJ1-1; clone_size: -; d_call: TRBD1
cdr3_aa: CASSPGTVVYEQYF; cdr3_nt: TGTGCCAGCAGTCCCGGGACAGTGGTCTACGAGCAGTACTTC; v_call: TRBV2; cdr3_length: 14; j_call: TRBJ2-7; clone_size: few; d_call: TRBD1
cdr3_aa: CSASGQGRNTIYF; cdr3_nt: TGCAGTGCTAGCGGACAGGGGAGAAACACCATATATTTT; v_call: TRBV20-1; cdr3_length: 13; j_call: TRBJ1-3; clone_size: few; d_call: TRBD1
cdr3_aa: CASSFTGRRLSEAFF; cdr3_nt: TGTGCCAGCAGCTTCACGGGACGGCGTTTGTCTGAAGCTTTCTTT; v_call: TRBV7-3; cdr3_length: 15; j_call: TRBJ1-1; clone_size: -; d_call: -
cdr3_aa: CATSRDRGEETQYF; cdr3_nt: TGTGCCACCAGCAGAGATCGCGGGGAAGAGACCCAGTACTTC; v_call: TRBV15; cdr3_length: 14; j_call: TRBJ2-5; clone_size: -; d_call: -
cdr3_aa: CASSSRGVNSPLHF; cdr3_nt: TGTGCCAGCAGTTCTAGGGGGGTTAATTCACCCCTCCACTTT; v_call: TRBV12-3/TRBV12-4; cdr3_length: 14; j_call: TRBJ1-6; clone_size: many; d_call: -
cdr3_aa: CASSGGPGTVGNTIYF; cdr3_nt: TGTGCCAGCAGCGGAGGACCCGGGACCGTCGGAAACACCATATATTTT; v_call: TRBV7-9; cdr3_length: 16; j_call: TRBJ1-3; clone_size: -; d_call: -
cdr3_aa: CSADTGEREAFF; cdr3_nt: TGCAGCGCAGATACAGGGGAGAGGGAAGCTTTCTTT; v_call: TRBV29-1; cdr3_length: 12; j_call: TRBJ1-1; clone_size: once; d_call: TRBD1
cdr3_aa: CASSPKRTGPYEQYF; cdr3_nt: TGTGCCAGCAGCCCAAAAAGGACAGGGCCCTACGAGCAGTACTTC; v_call: TRBV5-5; cdr3_length: 15; j_call: TRBJ2-7; clone_size: -; d_call: TRBD1
cdr3_aa: CASSPGLAGQETQYF; cdr3_nt: TGTGCCAGCAGCCCTGGACTAGCGGGCCAAGAGACCCAGTACTTC; v_call: TRBV11-2; cdr3_length: 15; j_call: TRBJ2-5; clone_size: many; d_call: TRBD2
cdr3_aa: CASSQVETGAGNTIYF; cdr3_nt: TGCGCCAGCAGCCAAGTAGAGACAGGGGCTGGAAACACCATATATTTT; v_call: TRBV7-9; cdr3_length: 16; j_call: TRBJ1-3; clone_size: few; d_call: TRBD1
cdr3_aa: CASSQIDGSNQPQHF; cdr3_nt: TGCGCCAGCAGCCAAATCGATGGTTCCAATCAGCCCCAGCATTTT; v_call: TRBV4-1; cdr3_length: 15; j_call: TRBJ1-5; clone_size: few; d_call: -
cdr3_aa: CASQGSGRARGETQYF; cdr3_nt: TGTGCCAGCCAAGGTAGCGGGAGGGCCAGGGGAGAGACCCAGTACTTC; v_call: TRBV2; cdr3_length: 16; j_call: TRBJ2-5; clone_size: -; d_call: TRBD2